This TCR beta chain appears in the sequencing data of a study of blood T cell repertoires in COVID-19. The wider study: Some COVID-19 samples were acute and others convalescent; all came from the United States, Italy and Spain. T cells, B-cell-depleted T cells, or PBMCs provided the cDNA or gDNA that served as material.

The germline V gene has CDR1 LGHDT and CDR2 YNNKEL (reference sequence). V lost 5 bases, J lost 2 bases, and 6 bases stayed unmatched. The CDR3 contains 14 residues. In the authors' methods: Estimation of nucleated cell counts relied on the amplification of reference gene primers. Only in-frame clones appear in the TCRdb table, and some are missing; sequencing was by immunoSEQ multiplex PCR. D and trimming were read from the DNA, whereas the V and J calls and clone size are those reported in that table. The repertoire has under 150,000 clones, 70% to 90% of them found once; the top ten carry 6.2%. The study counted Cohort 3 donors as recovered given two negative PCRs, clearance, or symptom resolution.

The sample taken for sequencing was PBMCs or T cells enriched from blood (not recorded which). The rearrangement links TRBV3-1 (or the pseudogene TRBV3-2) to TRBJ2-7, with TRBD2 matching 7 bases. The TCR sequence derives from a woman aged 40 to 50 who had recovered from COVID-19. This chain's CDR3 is CASSSGARTYEQYF. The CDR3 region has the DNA TGTGCCAGCAGCAGCGGGGCACGAACCTACGAGCAGTACTTC.